One T cell receptor beta chain is described in this entry. Its antigen is unknown. The data belong to a study of cytomegalovirus exposure and HLA in healthy donors. Study context: The approximately 120 validation repertoires, a later analysis reported, used the same platform as the approximately 670 first-cohort repertoires.

The protocol was immunoSEQ multiplex PCR, while the TCRdb copy is restricted to in-frame clones and leaves out a portion. This table has some 99,000 clones, more than 70% appearing once. CDR1 is SEHNR and CDR2 is FQNEAQ in the germline V gene (reference sequence). CDR3 length equals 14 residues. Trimming at V came to 3 bases and at J to 4 bases, leaving 4 bases not matched to a gene. Study findings and constraints: It was confirmed in vitro that three of the CMV-associated chains were specific for CMV antigens.

The chain links TRBV7-9 to TRBJ2-3, with 7 bases matching TRBD1. The sequence was obtained from a woman under 30 in good health and CMV-seronegative. Material: PBMCs. CDR3 DNA sequence: TGTGCCAGCAGCTTTATGCAGGGGGCAGATACGCAGTATTTT. Amino acids: CASSFMQGADTQYF. The full variable domain, rest sourced from reference TRBV7-9 and TRBJ2-3, is DTGVSQNPRHKITKRGQNVTFRCDPISEHNRLYWYRQTLGQGPEFLTYFQNEAQLEKSRLLSDRFSAERPKGSFSTLEIQRTEQGDSAMYLCASSFMQGADTQYFGPGTRLTVL.